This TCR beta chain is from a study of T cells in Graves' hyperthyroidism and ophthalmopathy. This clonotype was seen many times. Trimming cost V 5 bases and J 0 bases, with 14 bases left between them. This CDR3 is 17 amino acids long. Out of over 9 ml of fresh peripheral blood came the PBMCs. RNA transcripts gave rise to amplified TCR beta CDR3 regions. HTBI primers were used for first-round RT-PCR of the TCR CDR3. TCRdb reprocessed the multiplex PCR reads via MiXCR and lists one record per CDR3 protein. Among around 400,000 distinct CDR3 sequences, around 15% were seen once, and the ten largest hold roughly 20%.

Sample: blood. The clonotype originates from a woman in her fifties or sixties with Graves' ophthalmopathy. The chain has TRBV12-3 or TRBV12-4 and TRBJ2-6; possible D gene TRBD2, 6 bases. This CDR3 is CASSTRLGLSGANVLTF. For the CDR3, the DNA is TGTGCCAGCAGTACCCGACTAGGGCTCTCTGGGGCCAACGTCCTGACTTTC.